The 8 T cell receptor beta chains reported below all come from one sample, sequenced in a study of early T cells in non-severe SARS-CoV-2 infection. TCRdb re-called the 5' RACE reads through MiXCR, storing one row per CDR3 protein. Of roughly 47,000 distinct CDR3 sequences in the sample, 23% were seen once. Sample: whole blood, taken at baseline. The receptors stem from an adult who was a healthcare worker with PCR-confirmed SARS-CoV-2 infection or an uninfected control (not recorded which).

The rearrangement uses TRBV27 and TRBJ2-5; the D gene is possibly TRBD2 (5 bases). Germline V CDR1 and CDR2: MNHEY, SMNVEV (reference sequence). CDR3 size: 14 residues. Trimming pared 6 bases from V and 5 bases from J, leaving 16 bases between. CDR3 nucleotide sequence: TGTGCCAGCAGGGACGGGCCGGGGTTGGAGACCCAGTACTTC. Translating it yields CASRDGPGLETQYF.

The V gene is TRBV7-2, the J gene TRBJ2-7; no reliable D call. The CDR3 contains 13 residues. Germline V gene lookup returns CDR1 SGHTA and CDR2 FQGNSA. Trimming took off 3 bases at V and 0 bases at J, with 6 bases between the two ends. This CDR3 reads CASSLQDSYEQYF. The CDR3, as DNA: TGTGCCAGCAGCTTGCAGGACTCCTACGAGCAGTACTTC.

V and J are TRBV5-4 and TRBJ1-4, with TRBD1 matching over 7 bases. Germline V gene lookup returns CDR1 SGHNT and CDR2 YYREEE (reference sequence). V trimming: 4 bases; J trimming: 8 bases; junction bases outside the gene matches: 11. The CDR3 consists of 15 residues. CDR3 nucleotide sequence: TGTGCCAGCAGCGCTCCGGGACAGCGAGGGGAAAAACTGTTTTTT. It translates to CASSAPGQRGEKLFF.

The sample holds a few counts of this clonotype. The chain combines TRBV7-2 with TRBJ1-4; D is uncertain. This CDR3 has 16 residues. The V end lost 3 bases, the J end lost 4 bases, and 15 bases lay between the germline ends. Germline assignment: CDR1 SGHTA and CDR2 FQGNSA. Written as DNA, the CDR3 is TGTGCCAGCAGCTTGGGCAGGACGAGATATAATGAAAAACTGTTTTTT. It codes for CASSLGRTRYNEKLFF.

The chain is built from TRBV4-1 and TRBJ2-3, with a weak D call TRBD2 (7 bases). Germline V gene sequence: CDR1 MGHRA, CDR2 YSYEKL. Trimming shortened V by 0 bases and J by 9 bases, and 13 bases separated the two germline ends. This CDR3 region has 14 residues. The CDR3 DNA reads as TGCGCCAGCAGCCAAGATTGGGGGGGGCGAACGCAGTATTTT. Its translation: CASSQDWGGRTQYF.

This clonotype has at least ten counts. CDR3 coding DNA: TGTGCCAGCAGCGTCCTTCCGACAGGGCCTCTCTATGGCTACACCTTC. The encoded protein is CASSVLPTGPLYGYTF. The chain joins TRBV7-9 to TRBJ1-2; 7 nucleotides line up with TRBD1. The CDR3 extends over 16 amino acids. Germline V gene lookup returns CDR1 SEHNR and CDR2 FQNEAQ (reference sequence). The J segment lost 4 bases and the V segment lost 5 bases, leaving 13 bases of the junction unmatched.

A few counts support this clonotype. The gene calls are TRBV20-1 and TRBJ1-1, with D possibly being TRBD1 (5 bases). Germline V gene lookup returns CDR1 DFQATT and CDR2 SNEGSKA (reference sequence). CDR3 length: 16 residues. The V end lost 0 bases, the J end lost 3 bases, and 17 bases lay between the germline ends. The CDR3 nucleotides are TGCAGTGCTAGAGATGGTAGGGGAGGTATGGACACTGAAGCTTTCTTT. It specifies CSARDGRGGMDTEAFF.

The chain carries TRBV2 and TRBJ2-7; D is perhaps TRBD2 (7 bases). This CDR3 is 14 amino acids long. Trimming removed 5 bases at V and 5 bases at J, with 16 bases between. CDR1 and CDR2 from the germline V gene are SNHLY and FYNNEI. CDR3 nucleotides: TGTGCCAGCAGTTTAAGCGCGGGGGCCGACGAGCAGTACTTC. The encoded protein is CASSLSAGADEQYF.